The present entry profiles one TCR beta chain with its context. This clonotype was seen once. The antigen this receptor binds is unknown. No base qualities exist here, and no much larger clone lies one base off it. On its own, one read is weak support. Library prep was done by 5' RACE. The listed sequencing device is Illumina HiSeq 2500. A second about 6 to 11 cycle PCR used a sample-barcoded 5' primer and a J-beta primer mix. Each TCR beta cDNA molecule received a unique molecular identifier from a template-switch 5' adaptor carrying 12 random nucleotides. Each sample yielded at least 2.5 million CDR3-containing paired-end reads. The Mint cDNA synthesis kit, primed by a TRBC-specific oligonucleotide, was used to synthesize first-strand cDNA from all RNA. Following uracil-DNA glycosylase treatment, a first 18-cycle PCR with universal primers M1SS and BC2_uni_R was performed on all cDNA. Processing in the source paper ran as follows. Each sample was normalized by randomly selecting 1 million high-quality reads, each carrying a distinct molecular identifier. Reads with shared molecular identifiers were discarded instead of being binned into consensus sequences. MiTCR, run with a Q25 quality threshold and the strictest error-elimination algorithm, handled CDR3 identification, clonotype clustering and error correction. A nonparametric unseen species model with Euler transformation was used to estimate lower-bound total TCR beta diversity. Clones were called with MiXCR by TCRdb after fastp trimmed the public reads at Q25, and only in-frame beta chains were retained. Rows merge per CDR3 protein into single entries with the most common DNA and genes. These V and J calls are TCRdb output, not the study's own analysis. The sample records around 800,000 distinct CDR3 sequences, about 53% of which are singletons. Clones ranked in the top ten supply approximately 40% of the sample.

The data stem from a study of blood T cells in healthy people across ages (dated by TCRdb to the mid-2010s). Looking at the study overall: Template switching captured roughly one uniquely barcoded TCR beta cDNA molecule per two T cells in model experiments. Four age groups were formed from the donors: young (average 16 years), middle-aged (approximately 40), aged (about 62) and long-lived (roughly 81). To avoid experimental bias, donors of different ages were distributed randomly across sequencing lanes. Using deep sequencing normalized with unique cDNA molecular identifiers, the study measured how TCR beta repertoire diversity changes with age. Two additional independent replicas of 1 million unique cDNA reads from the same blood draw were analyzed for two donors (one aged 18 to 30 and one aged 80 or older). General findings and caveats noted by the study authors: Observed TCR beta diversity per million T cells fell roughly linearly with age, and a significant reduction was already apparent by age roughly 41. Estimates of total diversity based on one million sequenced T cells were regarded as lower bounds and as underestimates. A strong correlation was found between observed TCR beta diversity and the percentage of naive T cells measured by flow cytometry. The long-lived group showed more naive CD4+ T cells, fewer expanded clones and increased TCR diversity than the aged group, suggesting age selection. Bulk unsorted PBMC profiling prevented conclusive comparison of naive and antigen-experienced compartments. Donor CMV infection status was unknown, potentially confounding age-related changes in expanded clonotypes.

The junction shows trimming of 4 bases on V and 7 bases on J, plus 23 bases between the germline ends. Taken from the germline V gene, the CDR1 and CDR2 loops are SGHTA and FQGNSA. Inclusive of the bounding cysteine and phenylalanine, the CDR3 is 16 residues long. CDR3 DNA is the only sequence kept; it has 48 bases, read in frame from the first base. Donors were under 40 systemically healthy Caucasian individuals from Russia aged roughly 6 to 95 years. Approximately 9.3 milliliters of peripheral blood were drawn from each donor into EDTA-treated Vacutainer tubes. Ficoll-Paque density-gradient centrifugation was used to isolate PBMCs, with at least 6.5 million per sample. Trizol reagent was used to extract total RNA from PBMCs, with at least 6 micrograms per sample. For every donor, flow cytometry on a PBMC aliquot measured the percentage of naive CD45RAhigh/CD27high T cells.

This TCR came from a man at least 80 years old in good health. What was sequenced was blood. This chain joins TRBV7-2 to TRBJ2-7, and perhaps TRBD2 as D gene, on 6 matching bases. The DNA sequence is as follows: TGTGCCAGCAGCTCCTATCCCATAGGGAGGTACAATGAGCAGTACTTC. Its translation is CASSSYPIGRYNEQYF. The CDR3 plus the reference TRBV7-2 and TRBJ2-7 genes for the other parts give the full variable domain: GAGVSQSPSNKVTEKGKDVELRCDPISGHTALYWYRQSLGQGLEFLIYFQGNSAPDKSGLPSDRFSAERTGGSVSTLTIQRTQQEDSAVYLCASSSYPIGRYNEQYFGPGTRLTVT.